This TCR beta chain was sequenced for a study of blood T cells in healthy people across ages. On the study more broadly: About one barcoded beta molecule per two T cells was the capture yield of template switching.

A second PCR, run for 7 to 11 cycles, used a sample-barcoded 5' primer plus a J-beta primer mix. A 12-random-nucleotide template-switch adaptor tagged each cDNA molecule. TCRdb re-called the 5' RACE reads with MiXCR, one entry per CDR3 protein. The sample lists over 950,000 distinct CDR3 sequences; roughly 51% were seen once. CDR1 MGHRA and CDR2 YSYEKL come from the germline V gene. This CDR3 region has 15 residues. The V gene lost 4 bases and the J gene lost 5 bases, with 17 bases spanning the gap. The chain joins TRBV4-1 to TRBJ1-2; D may be TRBD1 (6 bases). This clonotype was sampled from a woman aged 55-69 years in good health. The sequencing sample was made of blood. The CDR3: CASSPGDTSSYGYTF. The CDR3 region has the DNA TGCGCCAGCAGCCCGGGGGACACTTCCTCTTATGGCTACACCTTC.